These T cell receptor beta chains were read from a single sample in a study of T-cell reconstitution after alpha-beta-depleted transplantation in children. TCRdb recomputed calls from the PCR reads with MiXCR, one row per CDR3 protein. The data hold about 600,000 distinct CDR3 sequences, with 10% to 15% observed a single time. The sample here was PBMCs, mostly from graft donor cells, taken 360 days after TCRalphabeta/CD19-depleted stem cell transplant. The receptors were gathered from a male patient younger than 18 who had a stem cell transplant for acute myeloid leukemia, so the T cells may come from the graft donor. Each CDR3 is given with its conserved first and last residue. The D gene is left open where the match is weak. Expanded clones get a size class; other rows say once, few or many, or leave the size out.

d_call,j_call,clone_size,v_call,cdr3_aa,cdr3_nt
TRBD1,TRBJ1-2,.,TRBV29-1,CSASAGDRVEGGYGYTF,TGCAGCGCCTCCGCGGGGGACAGGGTAGAGGGTGGCTATGGCTACACCTTC
TRBD2,TRBJ2-7,many,TRBV4-3,CASSQVLLAGGPYEQYF,TGCGCCAGCAGCCAAGTACTCCTAGCGGGAGGGCCGTACGAGCAGTACTTC
TRBD2,TRBJ2-7,.,TRBV2,CASSGGLGAYEQYF,TGTGCCAGCAGTGGTGGACTAGGGGCCTACGAGCAGTACTTC
.,TRBJ2-2,.,TRBV28,CASRTSEAGELFF,TGTGCCAGCAGAACGTCCGAAGCCGGGGAGCTGTTTTTT
TRBD2,TRBJ2-7,many,TRBV3-1,CASSQGSLAGAREQYF,TGTGCCAGCAGCCAAGGTTCGCTAGCGGGAGCCCGGGAGCAGTACTTC
.,TRBJ2-1,many,TRBV29-1,CSVESEQFF,TGCAGCGTTGAATCTGAGCAGTTCTTC
TRBD2,TRBJ2-2,few,TRBV20-1,CSASHGRPTTGELFF,TGCAGTGCTAGTCACGGGAGGCCCACCACCGGGGAGCTGTTTTTT
.,TRBJ2-7,.,TRBV24-1,CATSQLYEQYF,TGTGCCACCAGCCAACTTTACGAGCAGTACTTC
.,TRBJ2-7,many,TRBV7-2,CASSLVREPPLEQYF,TGTGCCAGCAGCTTAGTACGGGAGCCCCCCTTGGAGCAGTACTTC
.,TRBJ1-5,few,TRBV4-2,CASSQEPNSNQPQHF,TGTGCCAGCAGCCAAGAGCCAAATAGCAATCAGCCCCAGCATTTT
TRBD2,TRBJ2-7,few,TRBV3-1,CASSQRIAGLAYEQYF,TGTGCCAGCAGCCAAAGAATAGCGGGTCTCGCCTACGAGCAGTACTTC
TRBD2,TRBJ2-7,few,TRBV4-3,CASSQDPGLAGGPRYEQYF,TGCGCCAGCAGCCAAGATCCGGGACTAGCGGGAGGACCGCGGTACGAGCAGTACTTC
.,TRBJ2-5,.,TRBV27,CASSPYRQETQYF,TGTGCCAGCAGTCCGTATCGCCAAGAGACCCAGTACTTC
.,TRBJ2-7,few,TRBV20-1,CSAREGEGWAYEQYF,TGCAGTGCTAGAGAGGGCGAAGGGTGGGCCTACGAGCAGTACTTC
.,TRBJ2-7,.,TRBV12-3/TRBV12-4,CASSSGALEQYF,TGTGCCAGCAGTTCTGGCGCTCTCGAGCAGTACTTC
.,TRBJ2-7,many,TRBV28,CASTGANPGHHYEQYF,TGTGCCAGCACAGGGGCCAATCCTGGGCATCACTACGAGCAGTACTTC
.,TRBJ2-5,few,TRBV20-1,CSAPMDGWETQYF,TGCAGTGCCCCAATGGACGGCTGGGAGACCCAGTACTTC
.,TRBJ1-1,few,TRBV5-1,CASTEWEPRLPMATEAFF,TGCGCCAGCACCGAATGGGAACCCCGCCTCCCAATGGCCACTGAAGCTTTCTTT
.,TRBJ2-3,many,TRBV7-2,CASTLDGTQDTQYF,TGTGCCAGCACCCTAGACGGAACTCAGGATACGCAGTATTTT
.,TRBJ1-2,.,TRBV29-1,CSVESGEDGYTF,TGCAGCGTTGAGTCAGGGGAGGATGGCTACACCTTC
.,TRBJ1-2,few,TRBV6-2/TRBV6-3,CASSRGGPANYGYTF,TGTGCCAGCAGCCGGGGAGGGCCAGCTAACTATGGCTACACCTTC
.,TRBJ2-7,.,TRBV5-1,CASSSGQTRFSYEQYF,TGCGCCAGCAGCTCAGGACAGACTCGGTTCTCCTACGAGCAGTACTTC
TRBD2,TRBJ2-1,.,TRBV10-3,CAISFMTSLPYNEQFF,TGTGCCATCAGTTTTATGACTAGCCTCCCCTACAATGAGCAGTTCTTC
.,TRBJ1-2,few,TRBV27,CASSRAASIIDYGYTF,TGTGCCAGCTCTAGAGCAGCTTCGATCATAGACTATGGCTACACCTTC
TRBD1,TRBJ2-7,.,TRBV28,CASSLSGTGGFPSYEQYF,TGTGCCAGCAGTTTATCCGGGACAGGGGGTTTTCCCTCCTACGAGCAGTACTTC
TRBD2,TRBJ2-1,few,TRBV20-1,CSASDNLAGSYNEQFF,TGCAGTGCTAGTGACAATCTAGCGGGATCCTACAATGAGCAGTTCTTC
TRBD2,TRBJ2-1,.,TRBV20-1,CSVVGRANYYNEQFF,TGCAGTGTCGTCGGGAGGGCCAATTACTACAATGAGCAGTTCTTC
.,TRBJ2-7,.,TRBV20-1,CSARVRLASYEQYF,TGCAGTGCTAGAGTCCGCCTGGCCTCCTACGAGCAGTACTTC
.,TRBJ1-1,many,TRBV7-3,CASSLKGRGTEAFF,TGTGCCAGCAGCTTAAAGGGTAGGGGCACTGAAGCTTTCTTT
TRBD1,TRBJ2-7,.,TRBV29-1,CSGTRGTGHEQYF,TGCAGCGGAACCCGGGGGACAGGCCACGAGCAGTACTTC
.,TRBJ2-7,many,TRBV29-1,CSVGSFSYEQYF,TGCAGCGTTGGCAGTTTCTCCTACGAGCAGTACTTC